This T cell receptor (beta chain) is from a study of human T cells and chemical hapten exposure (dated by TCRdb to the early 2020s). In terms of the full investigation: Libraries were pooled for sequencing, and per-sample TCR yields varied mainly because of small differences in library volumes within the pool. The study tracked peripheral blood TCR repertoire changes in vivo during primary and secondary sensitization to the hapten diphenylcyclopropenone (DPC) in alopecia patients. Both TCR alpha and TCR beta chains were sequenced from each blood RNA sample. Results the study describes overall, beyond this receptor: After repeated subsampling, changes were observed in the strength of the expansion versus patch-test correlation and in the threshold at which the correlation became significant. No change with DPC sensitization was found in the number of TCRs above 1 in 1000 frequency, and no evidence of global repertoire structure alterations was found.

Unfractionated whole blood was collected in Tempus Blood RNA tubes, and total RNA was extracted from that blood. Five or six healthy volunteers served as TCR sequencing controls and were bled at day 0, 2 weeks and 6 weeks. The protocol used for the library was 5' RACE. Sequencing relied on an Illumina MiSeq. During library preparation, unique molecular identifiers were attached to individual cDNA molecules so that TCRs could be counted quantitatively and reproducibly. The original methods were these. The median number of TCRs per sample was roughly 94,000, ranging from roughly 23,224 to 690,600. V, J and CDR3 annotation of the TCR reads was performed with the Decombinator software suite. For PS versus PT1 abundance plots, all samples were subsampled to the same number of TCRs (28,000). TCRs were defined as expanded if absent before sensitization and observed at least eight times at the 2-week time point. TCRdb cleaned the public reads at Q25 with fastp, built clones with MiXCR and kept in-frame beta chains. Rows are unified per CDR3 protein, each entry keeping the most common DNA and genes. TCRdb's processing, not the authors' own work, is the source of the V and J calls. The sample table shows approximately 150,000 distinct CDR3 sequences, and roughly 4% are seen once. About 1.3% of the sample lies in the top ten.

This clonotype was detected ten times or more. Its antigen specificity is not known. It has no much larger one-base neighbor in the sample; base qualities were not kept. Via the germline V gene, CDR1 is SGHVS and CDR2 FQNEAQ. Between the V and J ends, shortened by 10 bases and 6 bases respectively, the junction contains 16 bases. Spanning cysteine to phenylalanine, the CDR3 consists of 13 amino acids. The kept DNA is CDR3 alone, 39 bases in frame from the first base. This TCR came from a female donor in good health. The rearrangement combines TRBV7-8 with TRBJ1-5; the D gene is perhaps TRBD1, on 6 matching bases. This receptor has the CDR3 CATGAGVGQPQHF. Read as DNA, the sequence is TGTGCCACCGGGGCAGGGGTGGGTCAGCCCCAGCATTTT.